This entry lists 9 T cell receptor beta chains sequenced from one sample in a study of T cell responses to AZD1222 COVID-19 vaccine. Assay used: immunoSEQ multiplex PCR; TCRdb lists only in-frame clones, some missing. Of 150,000 to 200,000 clones detected, 80% to 90% appear once; the ten largest clones hold approximately 4.2%. The material sequenced was peripheral blood, taken 28 days after the second dose of the MenACWY control vaccine. These receptor sequences come from an adult who received the MenACWY meningococcal vaccine as a control.

The genes are TRBV27 and TRBJ2-1; D is unclear. This CDR3 spans 15 amino acids. Germline CDR1 and CDR2: MNHEY and SMNVEV (reference sequence). V lost 5 bases and J 7 bases, leaving 18 bases between the germline ends. CDR3 protein: CASSAYLGPVNEQFF. The CDR3 DNA follows: TGTGCCAGCAGTGCGTATCTTGGGCCGGTTAATGAGCAGTTCTTC.

The genes are TRBV7-9 and TRBJ2-7; perhaps TRBD1 as D (5 bases). Germline lookup yields CDR1 SEHNR and CDR2 FQNEAQ (reference sequence). This CDR3 is 13 amino acids long. The germline V and J ends were trimmed by 6 bases and 2 bases, with 11 bases remaining between them. CDR3: CASRLQGTYEQYF. The CDR3 bases are TGTGCCAGCAGACTCCAGGGAACCTACGAGCAGTACTTC.

The rearrangement uses TRBV28 and TRBJ1-2; 8 bases fit TRBD1. This CDR3 has 14 amino acids. The V gene end was trimmed by 5 bases and the J gene end by 4 bases; junction bases not matched to a gene: 6. The germline gives CDR1 MDHEN, CDR2 SYDVKM. CDR3 in DNA: TGTGCCAGCAGTCAGCGGACAGGGCTCTATGGCTACACCTTC. It is translated as CASSQRTGLYGYTF.

V gene TRBV7-9 combines with J gene TRBJ2-7; D may be TRBD1 or TRBD2 (6 bases each). CDR1 and CDR2 (germline): SEHNR, FQNEAQ (reference sequence). V shed 4 bases and J shed 6 bases, with 13 bases lying between them. The CDR3 sequence is 13 residues long. CDR3 DNA sequence: TGTGCCAGCAGCTGGGTACAGGGAGGCGAGCAGTACTTC. It codes for CASSWVQGGEQYF.

This clone was picked up one time. The rearrangement joins TRBV5-6 to TRBJ1-2; TRBD1 aligns across 7 bases. The germline gives CDR1 SGHDT, CDR2 YYEEEE. The CDR3 totals 15 residues. J was trimmed by 5 bases and V by 0 bases; bases with no gene match: 7. CDR3 DNA: TGTGCCAGCAGCTTGGGACAGGGAAGAAGGTATGGCTACACCTTC. Protein: CASSLGQGRRYGYTF.

The V and J genes are TRBV18 and TRBJ1-3; perhaps TRBD1 as D (5 bases). The CDR3 covers 14 residues. V was trimmed by 0 bases and J by 8 bases, leaving 11 bases between them. Per germline, CDR1 KGHSH and CDR2 LQKENI. The CDR3 DNA reads as TGTGCCAGCTCACCACCTGTCAGGGTTGACACCATATATTTT. Amino acid sequence: CASSPPVRVDTIYF.

The chain uses TRBV9 and TRBJ1-1; D is perhaps TRBD1 (5 bases). Per germline, CDR1 SGDLS and CDR2 YYNGEE. V lost 0 bases to trimming and J lost 1 base, with 10 bases between them. CDR3 length: 15 amino acids. CDR3 bases: TGTGCCAGCAGCGTAGGAAAGGGGACGAACACTGAAGCTTTCTTT. Translating it yields CASSVGKGTNTEAFF. Full variable domain (remainder filled in from reference TRBV9 and TRBJ1-1): DSGVTQTPKHLITATGQRVTLRCSPRSGDLSVYWYQQSLDQGLQFLIQYYNGEERAKGNILERFSAQQFPDLHSELNLSSLELGDSALYFCASSVGKGTNTEAFFGQGTRLTVV.

V and J are TRBV18 and TRBJ2-7; D is possibly TRBD1 (5 bases). This CDR3 spans 15 amino acids. CDR1 is KGHSH, CDR2 LQKENI, per germline. Trimming removed 3 bases at V and 2 bases at J, with 14 bases between. CDR3 nucleotides: TGTGCCAGCTCACCTCAGGGCTCAATAACCTACGAGCAGTACTTC. Translating it yields CASSPQGSITYEQYF.

The chain carries TRBV7-6 and TRBJ2-2, with TRBD1 identical over 7 bases. The CDR3 length is 16 residues. The germline CDR1 and CDR2 sequences are SGHVS and FNYEAQ. V lost 2 bases to trimming and J lost 4 bases; unmatched junction nucleotides: 7. The CDR3 DNA sequence: TGTGCCAGCAGCTTAAATGCCGGGACAGTCACCGGGGAGCTGTTTTTT. Residues: CASSLNAGTVTGELFF. Together with reference TRBV7-6 and TRBJ2-2, the CDR3 gives the full variable domain: GAGVSQSPRYKVTKRGQDVALRCDPISGHVSLYWYRQALGQGPEFLTYFNYEAQQDKSGLPNDRFSAERPEGSISTLTIQRTEQRDSAMYRCASSLNAGTVTGELFFGEGSRLTVL.